A selection of T cell receptor beta chains follows, all from one sample in a study of identical twins. From the 5' RACE reads, TCRdb called clonotypes with MiXCR, one entry per CDR3 protein. The sample yields some 1,600,000 distinct CDR3 sequences, around 33% seen once. Material: cord blood. These receptors all stem from a newborn girl in good health. Both conserved end residues are part of each CDR3. D genes are given only for firm matches. Rows may omit the clone size; those that give it use once, few, many or a size class.

d_call: -; cdr3_length: 14; clone_size: once; v_call: TRBV6-6; j_call: TRBJ1-1; cdr3_aa: CASIQTGRNTEAFF; cdr3_nt: TGTGCCAGCATCCAGACTGGAAGGAACACTGAAGCTTTCTTT
d_call: -; cdr3_length: 15; clone_size: few; v_call: TRBV12-5; j_call: TRBJ2-5; cdr3_aa: CASGFFPSGHNEQYF; cdr3_nt: TGTGCTAGTGGTTTCTTTCCGAGCGGACACAATGAGCAGTACTTC
d_call: -; cdr3_length: 18; clone_size: few; v_call: TRBV4-1; j_call: TRBJ1-2; cdr3_aa: CASSQVLTKQSANYGYTF; cdr3_nt: TGCGCCAGCAGCCAAGTTTTGACAAAACAGTCAGCTAACTATGGCTACACCTTC
d_call: -; cdr3_length: 11; clone_size: -; v_call: TRBV20-1; j_call: TRBJ2-7; cdr3_aa: CSASTAYEQYF; cdr3_nt: TGCAGTGCCTCGACTGCCTACGAGCAGTACTTC
d_call: -; cdr3_length: 15; clone_size: -; v_call: TRBV9; j_call: TRBJ2-1; cdr3_aa: CASSVVTSSYNEQFF; cdr3_nt: TGCGCCAGCAGCGTAGTAACTAGCTCCTACAATGAGCAGTTCTTC
d_call: -; cdr3_length: 12; clone_size: -; v_call: TRBV20-1; j_call: TRBJ1-1; cdr3_aa: CSARVSPREAFF; cdr3_nt: TGCAGTGCTAGAGTCAGTCCTCGTGAAGCTTTCTTT
d_call: -; cdr3_length: 15; clone_size: -; v_call: TRBV7-6; j_call: TRBJ2-3; cdr3_aa: CASSSRTSPTDTRYF; cdr3_nt: TGTGCCAGCAGCTCCCGAACATCCCCCACAGATACGCGGTATTTT
d_call: -; cdr3_length: 16; clone_size: many; v_call: TRBV6-2/TRBV6-3; j_call: TRBJ2-1; cdr3_aa: CASSYRRARSYNEQFF; cdr3_nt: TGTGCCAGCAGTTATCGGAGGGCCCGCTCCTACAATGAGCAGTTCTTC
d_call: -; cdr3_length: 14; clone_size: -; v_call: TRBV27; j_call: TRBJ2-7; cdr3_aa: CASSFMASSYEQYF; cdr3_nt: TGTGCCAGCAGTTTTATGGCCTCCTCCTACGAGCAGTACTTC
d_call: -; cdr3_length: 13; clone_size: many; v_call: TRBV6-1; j_call: TRBJ1-2; cdr3_aa: CASSEQGHYGYTF; cdr3_nt: TGTGCCAGCAGTGAACAGGGGCACTATGGCTACACCTTC